The 29 T cell receptor beta chains reported below all come from one sample, sequenced in a study of blood T cell repertoires in COVID-19. Profiled with immunoSEQ multiplex PCR; TCRdb holds only in-frame clones, not every one. The sample comprises approximately 250,000 clones, about 90% of which are singletons, and over 4% rests with the top ten. The sequencing sample was made of PBMCs or T cells enriched from blood (not recorded which). Source of these receptors: a young woman with acute COVID-19.

This chain joins TRBV12-3 or TRBV12-4 and TRBJ1-2; 9 bases fit TRBD1. J lost 8 bases, V lost 6 bases, and 7 bases had no gene match. This CDR3 has 13 residues. The CDR3 region has the DNA TGTGCCAGCAGCACGGGACAGGGTCGCGGCTACACCTTC. Translation: CASSTGQGRGYTF.

The chain carries TRBV2 and TRBJ2-7; D is perhaps TRBD2 (5 bases). The CDR3 sequence is 11 residues long. Between the trimmed V and J ends, which lost 9 bases and 0 bases, there was a span of 6 bases. Germline CDR1 reads SNHLY; CDR2 reads FYNNEI. This CDR3 is CASSVSYEQYF. CDR3 coding DNA: TGTGCCAGTAGCGTCTCCTACGAGCAGTACTTC.

A few counts support this clone. The rearrangement uses TRBV2 and TRBJ2-7, with 9 bases that match TRBD2. Germline-derived CDR1 and CDR2 are SNHLY and FYNNEI. Trimming cost V 0 bases and J 0 bases; bases outside gene matches: 9. This CDR3 region has 18 residues. DNA of the CDR3: TGTGCCAGCAGTGAAGCGGGCCGGGGACTAGCCGTCTCCTACGAGCAGTACTTC. Translating it yields CASSEAGRGLAVSYEQYF.

As regards this clone: At the DNA level, this CDR3 is encoded by other sequences in the same sample as well. The V gene is TRBV7-3, the J gene TRBJ2-1, with 8 nucleotides matching TRBD2. V lost 1 base, J lost 8 bases, and 10 bases stayed unmatched. Germline V gene data show CDR1 as SGHTA and CDR2 as FQGTGA. The CDR3 length is 16 residues. For the CDR3, the DNA is TGTGCCAGCAGCTTAAGCGGCAGCGGGAGAGGGGATGAGCAGTTCTTC. Its translation: CASSLSGSGRGDEQFF.

The chain employs TRBV2 and TRBJ2-3, with 9 bases identical to TRBD2. The CDR3 runs 12 residues. Germline CDR1 SNHLY, CDR2 FYNNEI. The junction had 2 bases not matched to a gene; V was cut back by 1 base and J by 12 bases. The CDR3 sequence is CASSEGLADQYF. The CDR3, as DNA: TGTGCCAGCAGTGAAGGACTAGCGGACCAGTATTTT.

This sequence joins TRBV4-3 and TRBJ1-2; D is unclear. Deletions cut 0 bases from V and 4 bases from J, with 9 bases between. This CDR3 contains 14 residues. CDR1 and CDR2 from the germline V gene are LGHNA and YSLEER. CDR3 amino acids: CASSQERQSYGYTF. Written as DNA, the CDR3 is TGCGCCAGCAGCCAAGAGAGGCAGAGCTATGGCTACACCTTC.

This chain joins TRBV12-3 or TRBV12-4 and TRBJ1-1; a weak D match, TRBD1 (5 bases). V lost 1 base to trimming and J lost 12 bases, with 12 bases between them. The CDR3 is 12 residues long. CDR3 region: CASSLVGGWPFF. The CDR3 DNA follows: TGTGCCAGCAGTTTAGTGGGGGGGTGGCCTTTCTTT.

This clone showed up just once. This rearrangement joins TRBV27 to TRBJ1-2; D gene ambiguous. The germline CDR1 and CDR2 sequences are MNHEY and SMNVEV (reference sequence). The V and J ends lost 6 bases and 8 bases respectively, with 13 bases between them. The CDR3 extends over 12 amino acids. The CDR3 reads CASRTGGRGYTF. The CDR3 DNA is TGTGCCAGCAGGACCGGAGGAAGAGGCTACACCTTC.

The gene calls are TRBV4-1 and TRBJ2-3; D may be TRBD2 (5 bases). This CDR3 has 14 residues. Looked up from germline, CDR1 is MGHRA and CDR2 is YSYEKL. The V end lost 6 bases, the J end lost 5 bases, and 15 bases lay between the germline ends. CDR3 sequence: CASRQTSAGDTQYF. The CDR3 DNA reads TGCGCCAGCAGGCAAACGTCGGCGGGAGATACGCAGTATTTT.

DNA of the CDR3: TGTGCCAGCAGCCAAGAGTTTACAGGGTCTTTGGTGAATGAGCAGTTCTTC. It yields the protein CASSQEFTGSLVNEQFF. The chain combines TRBV3-1 (or the pseudogene TRBV3-2) with TRBJ2-1, with D tentatively TRBD1 (6 bases). Deletions cut 0 bases from V and 7 bases from J, with 19 bases between. The CDR3 contains 17 residues. CDR1 and CDR2 from the germline V gene are LGHDT and YNNKEL (reference sequence).

This clone has only a few counts. This chain links TRBV7-2 with TRBJ1-6; D is perhaps TRBD1 (6 bases). The V gene lost 5 bases and the J gene lost 5 bases, with 10 bases spanning the gap. Germline-derived CDR1 and CDR2 are SGHTA and FQGNSA. The CDR3 is 14 residues long. The CDR3 bases are TGTGCCAGCAGCCCGGGACATGATAATTCACCCCTCCACTTT. Residues: CASSPGHDNSPLHF.

The rearrangement uses TRBV3-1 (or the pseudogene TRBV3-2) and TRBJ1-1; possibly TRBD1 for D (6 bases). The CDR3 is made up of 15 amino acids. Germline V gene lookup returns CDR1 LGHDT and CDR2 YNNKEL (reference sequence). Trimming stripped 0 bases from V and 1 base from J, with 9 bases between. The CDR3 is CASSQEGRGNTEAFF. CDR3 nucleotides: TGTGCCAGCAGCCAAGAAGGCAGGGGGAACACTGAAGCTTTCTTT.

The V call is TRBV20-1, the J call TRBJ1-1, with D uncertain. Germline-derived CDR1 and CDR2 are DFQATT and SNEGSKA (reference sequence). This CDR3 has 11 amino acids. Trimming removed 0 bases at V and 11 bases at J, with 10 bases between. The CDR3 reads CSARDSSEAFF. CDR3 nucleotide sequence: TGCAGTGCTAGAGATAGTTCGGAGGCTTTCTTT.

V and J are TRBV29-1 and TRBJ2-7, with 11 bases aligning to TRBD2. Germline V gives CDR1 SQVTM, CDR2 ANQGSEA. The ends lost 4 bases at V and 12 bases at J; junction bases unmatched: 8. CDR3 length: 12 residues. CDR3 coding DNA: TGCAGCGTTGGGCTAGCGGGAGGACCTCTGTACTTC. Translating gives CSVGLAGGPLYF.

With respect to this clone: An end of the junction does not agree with germline; a read error may underlie this. The chain joins TRBV7-9 to TRBJ2-7; perhaps TRBD2 as D (6 bases). Germline V gene lookup returns CDR1 SEHNR and CDR2 FQNEAQ (reference sequence). The CDR3 covers 13 residues. The chain's CDR3 is CASSVAATYEQYF. CDR3 DNA sequence: TGTGCCAGCAGCGTAGCGGCCACCTACGAGCAGTACTTC.

The chain joins TRBV27 to TRBJ2-7; 8 positions match TRBD1. The CDR3 runs 18 residues. Germline V gives CDR1 MNHEY, CDR2 SMNVEV (reference sequence). The J segment lost 3 bases and the V segment lost 3 bases, leaving 16 bases of the junction unmatched. CDR3 sequence reads: CASSLDRDITGNIYEQYF. The CDR3 DNA is TGTGCCAGCAGTTTGGACAGGGACATAACGGGGAATATCTACGAGCAGTACTTC.

The rearrangement joins TRBV2 to TRBJ2-3; D gene uncertain. V shed 8 bases and J shed 4 bases, with 4 bases lying between them. Germline CDR1 reads SNHLY; CDR2 reads FYNNEI. CDR3 length equals 10 residues. CDR3 in DNA: TGTGCCAGCGAGGCAGATACGCAGTATTTT. This sequence encodes CASEADTQYF.

The rearrangement links TRBV7-2 to TRBJ2-3; D is perhaps TRBD2 (5 bases). CDR1 SGHTA and CDR2 FQGNSA come from the germline V gene. The V end was cut by 6 bases, the J end by 4 bases, with 11 bases between. This CDR3 contains 13 residues. DNA for the CDR3: TGTGCCAGCAGGCGGGCAGTTCCAGATACGCAGTATTTT. Translated: CASRRAVPDTQYF. Full variable domain (outside the CDR3, taken from reference TRBV7-2 and TRBJ2-3): GAGVSQSPSNKVTEKGKDVELRCDPISGHTALYWYRQSLGQGLEFLIYFQGNSAPDKSGLPSDRFSAERTGGSVSTLTIQRTQQEDSAVYLCASRRAVPDTQYFGPGTRLTVL.

The rearrangement joins TRBV27 to TRBJ2-1, with TRBD2 matching 9 bases. V shed 5 bases, J shed 10 bases, and the junction held 3 bases outside the gene matches. CDR1 MNHEY and CDR2 SMNVEV come from the germline V gene (reference sequence). This CDR3 spans 12 amino acids. The CDR3 region is CASSLAGREQFF. The CDR3 DNA follows: TGTGCCAGCAGTCTAGCGGGAAGGGAGCAGTTCTTC.

This chain joins TRBV7-2 and TRBJ2-7; 8 nucleotides line up with TRBD1. The germline gives CDR1 SGHTA, CDR2 FQGNSA. The CDR3 has 13 amino acids. V shed 6 bases, J shed 4 bases, and the junction held 5 bases outside the gene matches. The CDR3 DNA reads as TGTGCCAGCAGGACAGGGGACGGGTACGAGCAGTACTTC. Translating gives CASRTGDGYEQYF.

The chain carries TRBV3-1 (or the pseudogene TRBV3-2) and TRBJ2-7; 7 nucleotides align to TRBD2. CDR1 is LGHDT, CDR2 YNNKEL, per germline (reference sequence). This CDR3 is 16 amino acids long. Unmatched junction bases numbered 10, after V lost 2 bases and J lost 3 bases. CDR3 DNA sequence: TGTGCCAGCAGCCAATTAGCGGGTGGGCCCCGCTACGAGCAGTACTTC. Amino acid sequence: CASSQLAGGPRYEQYF.

V is TRBV4-1 and J is TRBJ2-4; tentative D call: TRBD2 (6 bases). V was shortened by 0 bases and J by 6 bases, with 12 bases between the two germline ends. The CDR3 totals 15 residues. Germline lookup yields CDR1 MGHRA and CDR2 YSYEKL. The CDR3 DNA reads as TGCGCCAGCAGCCAAGAAGGGGACGGGGGAAACATTCAGTACTTC. It is translated as CASSQEGDGGNIQYF.

V and J are TRBV4-1 and TRBJ1-6; tentatively, D is TRBD1 (6 bases). Germline values: CDR1 MGHRA, CDR2 YSYEKL. The CDR3 totals 14 residues. Trimming cost V 2 bases and J 10 bases, with 12 bases left between them. The CDR3 coding sequence is TGCGCCAGCAGCCAACTTGACAGGATATCACCCCTCCACTTT. Its translation is CASSQLDRISPLHF.

The chain uses TRBV24-1 and TRBJ2-2; 7 nucleotides align to TRBD1. The CDR3 covers 15 residues. CDR1 KGHDR and CDR2 SFDVKD come from the germline V gene. With V trimmed by 4 bases and J by 3 bases, 4 bases remained unmatched. CDR3 loop: CATSEGTEYTGELFF. CDR3 nucleotides: TGTGCCACCAGTGAAGGGACAGAATACACCGGGGAGCTGTTTTTT.

In this sample, this clone turned up once. V gene TRBV19 combines with J gene TRBJ2-2; D remains unclear. Germline V gives CDR1 LNHDA, CDR2 SQIVND (reference sequence). The CDR3 consists of 13 residues. Trimming cost V 5 bases and J 9 bases, with 13 bases left between them. The CDR3, as DNA: TGTGCCAGTAGTTTGAATAGCCCCAGGGAGCTGTTTTTT. It specifies CASSLNSPRELFF.

J is TRBJ2-7 and V is TRBV29-1; 14 bases map to TRBD2. V lost 4 bases to trimming and J lost 1 base; unmatched junction nucleotides: 15. This CDR3 comprises 19 residues. Germline V gene lookup returns CDR1 SQVTM and CDR2 ANQGSEA. The CDR3 DNA follows: TGCAGCGTTGCTTTTAAATCGGGACTAGCGGGAGCGTGGTCCTACGAGCAGTACTTC. As protein: CSVAFKSGLAGAWSYEQYF.

The chain couples TRBV11-1 to TRBJ2-7; 9 bases match TRBD1. The V segment lost 5 bases and the J segment 3 bases; nucleotides outside the gene matches: 8. The germline gives CDR1 SGHAT, CDR2 FQDESV (reference sequence). The CDR3 runs to 15 residues. The CDR3, as DNA: TGTGCCAGCAGCAAACCGGGACAGGGCATCTACGAGCAGTACTTC. Protein product: CASSKPGQGIYEQYF.

This rearrangement joins TRBV19 to TRBJ1-2; no clear D gene. In germline, CDR1 is LNHDA, CDR2 SQIVND (reference sequence). The CDR3 extends over 14 amino acids. Trimming pared 7 bases from V and 2 bases from J, leaving 14 bases between. The CDR3 coding sequence is TGTGCCAGTACGAGGGCAGAGATGAACTATGGCTACACCTTC. This gives the protein CASTRAEMNYGYTF.

This clone was seen just once. The chain uses TRBV13 and TRBJ2-7; 10 bases fit TRBD2. The V and J ends lost 3 bases and 4 bases, in that order; junction bases with no gene match: 3. This CDR3 spans 14 amino acids. Germline V CDR1 and CDR2: PRHDT, FYEKMQ (reference sequence). The CDR3 DNA is TGTGCCAGCAGCTTTTCTAGCGGGAGTTACGAGCAGTACTTC. Its translation: CASSFSSGSYEQYF.